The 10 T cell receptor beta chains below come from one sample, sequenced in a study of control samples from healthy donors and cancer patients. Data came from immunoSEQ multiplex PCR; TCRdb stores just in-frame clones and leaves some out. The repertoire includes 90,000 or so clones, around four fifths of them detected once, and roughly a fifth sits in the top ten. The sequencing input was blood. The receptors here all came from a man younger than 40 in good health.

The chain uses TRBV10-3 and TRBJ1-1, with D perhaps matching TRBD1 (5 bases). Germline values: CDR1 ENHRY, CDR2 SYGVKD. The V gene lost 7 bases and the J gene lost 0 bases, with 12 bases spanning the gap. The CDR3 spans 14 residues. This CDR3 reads CAITAGPVNTEAFF. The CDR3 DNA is TGTGCCATCACCGCGGGACCTGTGAACACTGAAGCTTTCTTT.

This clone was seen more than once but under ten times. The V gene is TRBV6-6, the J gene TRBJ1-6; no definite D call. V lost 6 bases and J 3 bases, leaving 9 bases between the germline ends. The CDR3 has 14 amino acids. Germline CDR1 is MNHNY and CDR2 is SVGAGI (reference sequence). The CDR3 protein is CASSLGNYNSPLHF. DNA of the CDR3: TGTGCCAGCAGCTTGGGGAACTATAATTCACCCCTCCACTTT.

The CDR3 DNA sequence: TGTGCCAGCAGTGAAAGAGGGACAGTCGAAGCTTTCTTT. It encodes CASSERGTVEAFF. The chain couples TRBV6-1 to TRBJ1-1; 7 bases are a match to TRBD1. The CDR3 totals 13 residues. Germline CDR1 MNHNS, CDR2 SASEGT. J gave up 8 bases and V 2 bases, and 5 bases lay outside the gene matches.

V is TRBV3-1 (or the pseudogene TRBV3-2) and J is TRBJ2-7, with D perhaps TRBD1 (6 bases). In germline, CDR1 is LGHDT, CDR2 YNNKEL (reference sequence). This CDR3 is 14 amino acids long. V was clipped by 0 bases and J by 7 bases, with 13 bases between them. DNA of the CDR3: TGTGCCAGCAGCCAAGAAGGTTTCAGGGGAGAGCAGTACTTC. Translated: CASSQEGFRGEQYF.

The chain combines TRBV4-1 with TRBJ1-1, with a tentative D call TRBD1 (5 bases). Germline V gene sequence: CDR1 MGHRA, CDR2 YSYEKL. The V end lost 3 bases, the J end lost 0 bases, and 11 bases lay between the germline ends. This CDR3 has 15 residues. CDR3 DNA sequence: TGCGCCAGCAGCCAGGGCATAGGGGTGAACACTGAAGCTTTCTTT. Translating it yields CASSQGIGVNTEAFF.

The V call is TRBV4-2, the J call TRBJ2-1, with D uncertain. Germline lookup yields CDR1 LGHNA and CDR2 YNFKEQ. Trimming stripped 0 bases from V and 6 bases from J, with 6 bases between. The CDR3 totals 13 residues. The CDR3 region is CASSQDFRNEQFF. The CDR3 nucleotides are TGTGCCAGCAGCCAAGACTTCCGCAATGAGCAGTTCTTC.

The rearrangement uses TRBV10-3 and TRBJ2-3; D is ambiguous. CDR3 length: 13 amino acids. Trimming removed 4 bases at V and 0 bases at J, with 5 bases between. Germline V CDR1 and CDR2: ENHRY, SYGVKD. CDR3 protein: CAISGASTDTQYF. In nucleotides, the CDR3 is TGTGCCATCAGTGGGGCTAGCACAGATACGCAGTATTTT.

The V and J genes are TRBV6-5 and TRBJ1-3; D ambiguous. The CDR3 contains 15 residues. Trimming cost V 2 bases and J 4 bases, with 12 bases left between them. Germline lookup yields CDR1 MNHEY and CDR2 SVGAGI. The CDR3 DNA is TGTGCCAGCAGTTACGCCCCCGTGTCCGGAAACACCATATATTTT. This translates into CASSYAPVSGNTIYF.

The CDR3 is CASSQSQLGGADTQYF. The DNA for the CDR3 is TGCGCCAGCAGCCAAAGCCAACTGGGGGGCGCAGATACGCAGTATTTT. The V and J genes are TRBV4-1 and TRBJ2-3, with D possibly being TRBD1 or TRBD2 (6 bases each). The CDR3 covers 16 residues. Germline assignment: CDR1 MGHRA and CDR2 YSYEKL. Trimming removed 2 bases at V and 4 bases at J, with 16 bases between.

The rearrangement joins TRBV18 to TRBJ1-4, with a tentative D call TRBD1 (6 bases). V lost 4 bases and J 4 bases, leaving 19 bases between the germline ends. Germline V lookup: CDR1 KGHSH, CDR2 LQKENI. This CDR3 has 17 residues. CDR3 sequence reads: CASSRLYAGTINEKLFF. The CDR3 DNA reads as TGTGCCAGCTCACGACTATACGCCGGGACAATTAATGAAAAACTGTTTTTT.